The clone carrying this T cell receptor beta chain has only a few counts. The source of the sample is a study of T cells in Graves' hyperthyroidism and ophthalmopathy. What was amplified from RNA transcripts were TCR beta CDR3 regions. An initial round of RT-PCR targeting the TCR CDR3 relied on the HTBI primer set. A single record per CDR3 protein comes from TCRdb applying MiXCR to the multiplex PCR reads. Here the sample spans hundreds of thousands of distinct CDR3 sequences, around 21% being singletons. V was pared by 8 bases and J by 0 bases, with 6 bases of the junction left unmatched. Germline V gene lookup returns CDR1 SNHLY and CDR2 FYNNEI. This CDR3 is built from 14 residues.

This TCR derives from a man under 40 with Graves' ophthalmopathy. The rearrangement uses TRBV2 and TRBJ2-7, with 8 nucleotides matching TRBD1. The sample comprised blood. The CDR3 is CASSGQASSYEQYF. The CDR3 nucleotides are TGTGCCAGCTCGGGACAGGCGAGCTCCTACGAGCAGTACTTC. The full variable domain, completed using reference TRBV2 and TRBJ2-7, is EPEVTQTPSHQVTQMGQEVILRCVPISNHLYFYWYRQILGQKVEFLVSFYNNEISEKSEIFDDQFSVERPDGSNFTLKIRSTKLEDSAMYFCASSGQASSYEQYFGPGTRLTVT.